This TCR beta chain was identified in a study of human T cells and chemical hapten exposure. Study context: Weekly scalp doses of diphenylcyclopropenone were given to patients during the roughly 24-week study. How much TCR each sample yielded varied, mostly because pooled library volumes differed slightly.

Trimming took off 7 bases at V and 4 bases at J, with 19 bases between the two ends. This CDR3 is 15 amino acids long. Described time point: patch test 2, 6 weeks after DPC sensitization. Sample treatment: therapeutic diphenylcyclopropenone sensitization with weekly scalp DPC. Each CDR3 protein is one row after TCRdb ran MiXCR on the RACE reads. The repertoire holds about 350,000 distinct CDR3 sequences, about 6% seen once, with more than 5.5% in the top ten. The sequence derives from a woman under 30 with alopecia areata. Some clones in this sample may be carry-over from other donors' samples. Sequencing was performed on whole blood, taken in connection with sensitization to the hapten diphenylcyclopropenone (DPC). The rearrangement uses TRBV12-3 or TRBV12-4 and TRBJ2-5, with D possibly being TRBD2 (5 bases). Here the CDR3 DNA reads TGTGCCAGCAAGCCCCGGGAACCCCGGGGAGAGACCCAGTACTTC. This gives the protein CASKPREPRGETQYF.